The T cell receptor beta chain described here comes from a study of T cell responses to AZD1222 COVID-19 vaccine. CDR1 and CDR2 from the germline V gene are MNHEY and SVGAGI. This CDR3 is 12 amino acids long. V gave up 10 bases and J gave up 2 bases, with 12 bases separating them. Turning to this clone: What it binds is unknown.

Findings and caveats of the study: White British ancestry dominated among donors, who included more females, and clonal diversity was possibly underestimated.

The protocol was immunoSEQ multiplex PCR, while the TCRdb copy is restricted to in-frame clones and leaves out a portion. The table lists roughly 110,000 clones, 75% to 95% of them singletons, with around 6.6% in the top ten. Specimen: peripheral blood, collected 28 days after the second AZD1222 dose. The V call is TRBV6-5, the J call TRBJ2-7; D gene uncertain. This sequence was found in an adult who received the AZD1222 COVID-19 vaccine. The CDR3 is CAKTRMTYEQYF. In DNA, the CDR3 is TGTGCCAAAACCAGGATGACCTACGAGCAGTACTTC.